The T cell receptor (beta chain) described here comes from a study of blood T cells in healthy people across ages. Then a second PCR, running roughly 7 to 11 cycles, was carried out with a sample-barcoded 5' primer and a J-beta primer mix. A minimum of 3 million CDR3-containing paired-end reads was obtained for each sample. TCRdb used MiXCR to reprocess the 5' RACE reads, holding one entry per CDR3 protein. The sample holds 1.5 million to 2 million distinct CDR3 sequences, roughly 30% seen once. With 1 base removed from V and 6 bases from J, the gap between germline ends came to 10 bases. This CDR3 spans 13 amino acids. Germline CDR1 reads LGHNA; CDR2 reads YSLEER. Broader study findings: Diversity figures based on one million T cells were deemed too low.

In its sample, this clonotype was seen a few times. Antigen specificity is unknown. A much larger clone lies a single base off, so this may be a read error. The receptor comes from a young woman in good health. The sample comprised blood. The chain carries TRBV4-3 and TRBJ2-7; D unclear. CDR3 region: CASSQGPALEQYF. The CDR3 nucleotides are TGCGCCAGCAGCCAAGGTCCCGCCCTCGAGCAGTACTTC.